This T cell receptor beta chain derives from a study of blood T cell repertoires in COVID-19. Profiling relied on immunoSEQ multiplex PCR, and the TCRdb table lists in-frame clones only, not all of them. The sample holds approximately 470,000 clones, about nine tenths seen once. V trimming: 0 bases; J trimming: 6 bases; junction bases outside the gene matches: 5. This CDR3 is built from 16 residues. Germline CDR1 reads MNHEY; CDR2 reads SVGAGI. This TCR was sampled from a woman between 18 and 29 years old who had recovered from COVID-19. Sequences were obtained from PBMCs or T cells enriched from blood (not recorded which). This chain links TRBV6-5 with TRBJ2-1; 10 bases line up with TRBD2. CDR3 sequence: CASSYSVLAGINEQFF. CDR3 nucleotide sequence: TGTGCCAGCAGTTACTCCGTACTAGCGGGGATCAATGAGCAGTTCTTC.